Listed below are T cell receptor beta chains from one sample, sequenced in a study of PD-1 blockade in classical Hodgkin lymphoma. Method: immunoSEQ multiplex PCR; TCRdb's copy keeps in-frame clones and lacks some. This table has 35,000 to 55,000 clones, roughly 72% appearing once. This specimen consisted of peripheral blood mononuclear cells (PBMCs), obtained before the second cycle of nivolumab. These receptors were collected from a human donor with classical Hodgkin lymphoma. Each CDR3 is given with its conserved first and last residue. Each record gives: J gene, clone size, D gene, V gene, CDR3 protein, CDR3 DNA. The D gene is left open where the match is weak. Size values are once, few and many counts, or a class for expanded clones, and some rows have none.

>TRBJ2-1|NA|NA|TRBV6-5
CASSLGSSSEQFF
TGTGCCAGCAGTTTGGGATCTAGCTCTGAGCAGTTCTTC
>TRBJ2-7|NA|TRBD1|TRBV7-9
CASSLVGDSYEQYF
TGTGCCAGCAGCTTAGTAGGGGACAGCTACGAGCAGTACTTC
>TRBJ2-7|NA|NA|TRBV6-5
CASSPGSYEQYF
TGTGCCAGCAGTCCCGGCTCCTACGAGCAGTACTTC
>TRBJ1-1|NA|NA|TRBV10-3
CATEGGQLNTEAFF
TGTGCCACCGAAGGTGGACAGCTGAACACTGAAGCTTTCTTT
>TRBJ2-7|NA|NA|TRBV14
CASSQDIVRHLSYEQYF
TGTGCCAGCAGCCAAGATATCGTCCGGCACCTCTCCTACGAGCAGTACTTC
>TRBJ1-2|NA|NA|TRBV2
CASSYRDEGYTF
TGTGCCAGCAGTTACAGGGATGAGGGCTACACCTTC
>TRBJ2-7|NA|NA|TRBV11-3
CASSLGGPGEQYF
TGTGCCAGCAGCTTAGGGGGTCCAGGCGAGCAGTACTTC
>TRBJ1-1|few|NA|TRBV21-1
CASSRLNTEAFF
TGTGCCAGCAGTCGTTTGAACACTGAAGCTTTCTTT
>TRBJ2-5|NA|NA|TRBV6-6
CASSYAGPGIETQYF
TGTGCCAGCAGTTACGCGGGACCGGGGATAGAGACCCAGTACTTC
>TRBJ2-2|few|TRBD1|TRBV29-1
CSVVRIGTGSTGELFF
TGCAGCGTTGTCCGTATCGGGACAGGTAGCACCGGGGAGCTGTTTTTT
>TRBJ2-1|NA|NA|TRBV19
CASSIGLEGRSYNEQFF
TGTGCCAGTAGTATAGGGTTAGAGGGGAGGTCCTACAATGAGCAGTTCTTC
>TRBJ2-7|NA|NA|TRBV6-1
CASSDRYEQYF
TGTGCCAGCAGTGATCGATACGAGCAGTACTTC
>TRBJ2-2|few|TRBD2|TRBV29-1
CSVPARSKTSGRDTGELFF
TGCAGCGTTCCCGCGAGATCTAAAACTAGCGGGAGGGACACCGGGGAGCTGTTTTTT
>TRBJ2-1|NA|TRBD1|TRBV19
CASRDRGGPYNEQFF
TGTGCCAGCAGGGACAGGGGAGGACCCTACAATGAGCAGTTCTTC
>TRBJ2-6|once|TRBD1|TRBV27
CASRAQGDGANVLTF
TGTGCCAGCAGGGCACAGGGGGACGGGGCCAACGTCCTGACTTTC
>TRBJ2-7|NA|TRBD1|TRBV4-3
CASSYTGGSYEQYF
TGCGCCAGCAGCTACACAGGGGGGAGCTACGAGCAGTACTTC
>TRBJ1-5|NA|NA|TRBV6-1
CASSELAYQPQHF
TGTGCCAGCAGTGAACTGGCCTATCAGCCCCAGCATTTT
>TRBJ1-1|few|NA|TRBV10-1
CASSEGQGNTEAFF
TGCGCCAGCAGTGAGGGTCAGGGAAACACTGAAGCTTTCTTT
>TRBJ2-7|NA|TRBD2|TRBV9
CASSGKAGTSHF
TGTGCCAGCAGCGGTAAAGCGGGGACTAGCCACTTC
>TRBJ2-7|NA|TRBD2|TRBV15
CATSPGLAGGSEQYF
TGTGCCACCAGCCCCGGACTAGCGGGAGGATCCGAGCAGTACTTC
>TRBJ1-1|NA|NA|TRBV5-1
CASSLNTEAFF
TGCGCCAGCAGCTTAAACACTGAAGCTTTCTTT
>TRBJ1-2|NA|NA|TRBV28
CASRAEVYGYTF
TGTGCCAGCAGAGCAGAGGTATATGGCTACACCTTC
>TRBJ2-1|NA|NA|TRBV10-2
CASSERRYSDEQFF
TGCGCCAGCAGTGAGAGGAGGTATAGCGATGAGCAGTTCTTC
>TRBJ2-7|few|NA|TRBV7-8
CASSLNSRRNEQYF
TGTGCCAGCAGCTTAAATTCCCGGAGAAACGAGCAGTACTTC
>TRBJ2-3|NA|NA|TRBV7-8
CASPMRRTSTDTQYF
TGTGCCAGTCCGATGAGGCGTACTAGCACAGATACGCAGTATTTT
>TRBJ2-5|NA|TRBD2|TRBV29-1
CSVDSGWDGTQYF
TGCAGCGTAGATAGCGGGTGGGACGGGACCCAGTACTTC
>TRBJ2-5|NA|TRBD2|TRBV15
CATSRETSGQETQYF
TGTGCCACCAGCAGAGAGACTAGCGGCCAAGAGACCCAGTACTTC
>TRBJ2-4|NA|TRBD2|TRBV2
CASNQLAAGYIQYF
TGTGCCAGCAACCAACTAGCGGCGGGGTACATTCAGTACTTC
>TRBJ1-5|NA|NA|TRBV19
CASTVGVQPQHF
TGTGCCAGTACTGTAGGGGTTCAGCCCCAGCATTTT
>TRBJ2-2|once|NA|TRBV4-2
CASSQEGRGTGELFF
TGTGCCAGCAGCCAAGAAGGGCGGGGAACCGGGGAGCTGTTTTTT
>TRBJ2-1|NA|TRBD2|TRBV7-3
CASSPTGTSGYNEQFF
TGTGCCAGCAGCCCTACTGGGACTAGCGGCTACAATGAGCAGTTCTTC
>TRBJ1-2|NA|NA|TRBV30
CAWSSPQGGYTF
TGTGCCTGGAGTTCCCCCCAGGGGGGCTACACCTTC
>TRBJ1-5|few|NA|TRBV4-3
CASSQNARPNQPQHF
TGCGCCAGCAGCCAAAATGCCCGGCCCAATCAGCCCCAGCATTTT
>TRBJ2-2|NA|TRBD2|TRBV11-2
CASSSRTSGVVTGELFF
TGTGCCAGCAGCTCCCGGACTAGCGGGGTGGTCACCGGGGAGCTGTTTTTT
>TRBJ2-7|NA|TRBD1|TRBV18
CASSRTGDGYEQYF
TGTGCCAGCTCTAGGACAGGGGACGGTTACGAGCAGTACTTC
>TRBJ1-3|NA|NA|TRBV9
CASSERYGNTIYF
TGTGCCAGCAGCGAGCGGTATGGAAACACCATATATTTT
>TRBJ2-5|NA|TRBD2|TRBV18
CASSLAGGETQYF
TGTGCCAGCTCGTTAGCGGGAGGAGAGACCCAGTACTTC
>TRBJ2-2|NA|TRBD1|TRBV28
CASSSIYTGVNTGELFF
TGTGCCAGCAGTTCAATATATACAGGGGTTAACACCGGGGAGCTGTTTTTT
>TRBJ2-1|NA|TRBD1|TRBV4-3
CASSQRGQGNEQFF
TGCGCCAGCAGCCAACGAGGACAGGGAAATGAGCAGTTCTTC
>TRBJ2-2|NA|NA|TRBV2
CASKWGANTGELFF
TGTGCCAGCAAGTGGGGGGCGAACACCGGGGAGCTGTTTTTT
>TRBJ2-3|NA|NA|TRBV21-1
CASSKASGTGGADTQYF
TGTGCCAGCAGCAAAGCGTCCGGGACAGGGGGCGCAGATACGCAGTATTTT
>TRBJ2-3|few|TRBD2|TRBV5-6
CASSGKTSGGAYTQYF
TGTGCCAGCAGCGGAAAGACTAGCGGGGGGGCATATACGCAGTATTTT
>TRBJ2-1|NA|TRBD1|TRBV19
CASSIGQAYNEQFF
TGTGCCAGTAGTATCGGACAGGCCTACAATGAGCAGTTCTTC
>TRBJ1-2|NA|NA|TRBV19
CKGEGYTF
TGTAAGGGTGAAGGCTACACCTTC
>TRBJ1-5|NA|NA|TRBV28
CASSTNQPQHF
TGTGCCAGCAGCACCAATCAGCCCCAGCATTTT
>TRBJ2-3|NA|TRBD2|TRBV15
CATSREGAGGLGTTDTQYF
TGTGCCACCAGCAGAGAGGGAGCGGGGGGGCTCGGTACGACAGATACGCAGTATTTT
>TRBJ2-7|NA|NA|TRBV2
CASLLAEYEQYF
TGTGCCAGCTTATTAGCGGAGTACGAGCAGTACTTC
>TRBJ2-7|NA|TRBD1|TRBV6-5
CASSKDRYLYEQYF
TGTGCCAGCAGCAAGGACAGGTACCTCTACGAGCAGTACTTC
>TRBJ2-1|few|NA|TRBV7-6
CASSLIWQGLNEQFF
TGTGCCAGCAGCTTAATTTGGCAGGGACTCAATGAGCAGTTCTTC
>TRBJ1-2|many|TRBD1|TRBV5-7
CASSLRDRDHYGYTF
TGTGCCAGCAGCTTGAGGGACAGGGACCACTATGGCTACACCTTC
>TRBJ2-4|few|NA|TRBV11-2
CASRTLTGPQNIQYF
TGTGCCAGCAGAACACTCACAGGCCCCCAAAACATTCAGTACTTC
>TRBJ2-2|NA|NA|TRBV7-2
CASSLGWGELFF
TGTGCCAGCAGCTTGGGTTGGGGGGAGCTGTTTTTT
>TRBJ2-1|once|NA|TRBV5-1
CASSPSDGGNEQFF
TGCGCCAGCAGCCCCTCGGACGGAGGCAATGAGCAGTTCTTC
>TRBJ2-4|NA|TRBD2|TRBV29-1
CSSSGGGGRGNIQYF
TGCAGCTCTTCTGGAGGCGGGGGGCGGGGGAACATTCAGTACTTC